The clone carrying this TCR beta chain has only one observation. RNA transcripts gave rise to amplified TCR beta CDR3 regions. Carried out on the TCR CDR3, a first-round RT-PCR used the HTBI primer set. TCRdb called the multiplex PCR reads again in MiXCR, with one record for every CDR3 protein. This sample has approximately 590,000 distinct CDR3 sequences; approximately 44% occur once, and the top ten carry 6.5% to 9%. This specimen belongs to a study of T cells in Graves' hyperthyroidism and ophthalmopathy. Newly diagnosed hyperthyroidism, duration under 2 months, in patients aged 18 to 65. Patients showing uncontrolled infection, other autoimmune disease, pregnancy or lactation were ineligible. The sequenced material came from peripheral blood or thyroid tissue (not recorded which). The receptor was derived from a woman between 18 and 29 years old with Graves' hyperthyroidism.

The CDR3 protein is CSAGQGATNEKLFF. As DNA, the CDR3 is TGCAGTGCTGGACAGGGGGCAACTAATGAAAAACTGTTTTTT. The chain combines TRBV20-1 with TRBJ1-4; 10 bases agree with TRBD1. J lost 0 bases, V lost 5 bases, and 0 bases had no gene match. Looked up from germline, CDR1 is DFQATT and CDR2 is SNEGSKA (reference sequence). The CDR3 has 14 amino acids.